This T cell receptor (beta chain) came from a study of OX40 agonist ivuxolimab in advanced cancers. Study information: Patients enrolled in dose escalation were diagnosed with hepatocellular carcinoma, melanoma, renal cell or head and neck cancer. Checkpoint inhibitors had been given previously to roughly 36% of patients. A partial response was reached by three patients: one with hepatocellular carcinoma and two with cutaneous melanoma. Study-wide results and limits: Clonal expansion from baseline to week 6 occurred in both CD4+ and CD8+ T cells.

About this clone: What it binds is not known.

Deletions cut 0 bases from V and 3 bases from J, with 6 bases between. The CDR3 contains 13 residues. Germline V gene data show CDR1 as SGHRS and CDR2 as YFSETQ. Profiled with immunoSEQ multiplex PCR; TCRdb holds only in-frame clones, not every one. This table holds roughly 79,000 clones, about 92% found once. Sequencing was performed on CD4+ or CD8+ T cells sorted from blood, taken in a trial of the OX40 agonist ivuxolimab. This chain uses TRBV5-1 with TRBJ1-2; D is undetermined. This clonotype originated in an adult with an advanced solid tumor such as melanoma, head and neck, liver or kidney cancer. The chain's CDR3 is CASSLEGDYGYTF. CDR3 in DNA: TGCGCCAGCAGCTTGGAAGGAGACTATGGCTACACCTTC.